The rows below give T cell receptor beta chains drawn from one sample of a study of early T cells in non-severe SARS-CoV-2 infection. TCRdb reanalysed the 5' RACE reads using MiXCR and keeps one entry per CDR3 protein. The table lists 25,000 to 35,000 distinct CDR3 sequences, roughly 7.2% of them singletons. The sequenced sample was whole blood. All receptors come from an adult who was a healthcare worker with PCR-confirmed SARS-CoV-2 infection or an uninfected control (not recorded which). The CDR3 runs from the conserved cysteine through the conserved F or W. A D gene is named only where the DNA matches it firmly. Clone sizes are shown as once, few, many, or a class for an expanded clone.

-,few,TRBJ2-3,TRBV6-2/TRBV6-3,TGTGCCAGCAGCGATGGGGACACCCCACGGGATACGCAGTATTTT,CASSDGDTPRDTQYF
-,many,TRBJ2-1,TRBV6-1,TGTGCCAGCAGTGAAGCTAGCGTGAAGTTCTTC,CASSEASVKFF
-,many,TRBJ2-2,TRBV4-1,TGCGCCAGCAGCCCCGGACAGACCACCGGGGAGCTGTTTTTT,CASSPGQTTGELFF
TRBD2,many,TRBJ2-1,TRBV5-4,TGTGCCAGCAGCTCGTCTTCGCGGGGGGCCTCCTACAATGAGCAGTTCTTC,CASSSSSRGASYNEQFF
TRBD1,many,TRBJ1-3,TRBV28,TGTGCCAGCAGTTCAGGGGACAGGTCCTCTGGAAACACCATATATTTT,CASSSGDRSSGNTIYF
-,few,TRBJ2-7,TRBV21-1,TGTGCCAGCAGCACCGGGGAAATCACATACGAGCAGTACTTC,CASSTGEITYEQYF
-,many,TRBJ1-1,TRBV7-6,TGTGCCAGCAGCCATACTGCCGAGGGCACTGAAGCTTTCTTT,CASSHTAEGTEAFF
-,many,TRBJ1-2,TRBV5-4,TGTGCCAGCAGCTTGGCAGGGAACAACTATGGCTACACCTTC,CASSLAGNNYGYTF
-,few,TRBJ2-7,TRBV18,TGTGCCAGCTCACCACCGGGGGCCGGCCCCTACGAGCAGTACTTC,CASSPPGAGPYEQYF
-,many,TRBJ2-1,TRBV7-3,TGTGCCAGCAGCTTAAGCGGGGCGAATGAGCAGTTCTTC,CASSLSGANEQFF